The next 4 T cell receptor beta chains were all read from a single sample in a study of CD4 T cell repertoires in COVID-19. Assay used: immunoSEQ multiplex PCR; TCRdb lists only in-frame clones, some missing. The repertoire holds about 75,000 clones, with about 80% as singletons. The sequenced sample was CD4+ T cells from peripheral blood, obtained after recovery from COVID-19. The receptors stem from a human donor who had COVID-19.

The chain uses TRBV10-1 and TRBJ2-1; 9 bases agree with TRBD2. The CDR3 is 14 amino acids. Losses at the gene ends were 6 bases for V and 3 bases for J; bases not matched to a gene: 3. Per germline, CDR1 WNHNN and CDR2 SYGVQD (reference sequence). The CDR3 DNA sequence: TGCGCCAGCAGCCAAGCGGGGGGCTACAATGAGCAGTTCTTC. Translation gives CASSQAGGYNEQFF.

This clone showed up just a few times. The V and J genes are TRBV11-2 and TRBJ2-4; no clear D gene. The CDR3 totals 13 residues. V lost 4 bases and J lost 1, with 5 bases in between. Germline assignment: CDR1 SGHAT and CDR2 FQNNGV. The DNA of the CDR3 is TGTGCCAGCAGCTCCGGGGCCAAAAACATTCAGTACTTC. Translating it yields CASSSGAKNIQYF.

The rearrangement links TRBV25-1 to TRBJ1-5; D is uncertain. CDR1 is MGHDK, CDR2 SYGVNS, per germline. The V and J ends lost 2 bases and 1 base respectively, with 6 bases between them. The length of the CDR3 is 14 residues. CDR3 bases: TGTGCCAGCAGTGAAACTTACAGCAATCAGCCCCAGCATTTT. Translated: CASSETYSNQPQHF.

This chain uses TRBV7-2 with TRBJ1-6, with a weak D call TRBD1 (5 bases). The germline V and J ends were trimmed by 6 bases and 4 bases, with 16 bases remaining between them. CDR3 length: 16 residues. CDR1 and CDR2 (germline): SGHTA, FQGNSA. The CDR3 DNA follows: TGTGCCAGCAGAGCCCTCGGGGGGAGGTATAATTCACCCCTCCACTTT. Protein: CASRALGGRYNSPLHF.